Presented here are 16 T cell receptor beta chains from one specimen sequenced in a study of Tregs in tolerant kidney transplant recipients. These receptors' antigens are unknown. Libraries were prepared by immunoSEQ multiplex PCR; TCRdb keeps only in-frame clonotypes and omits some of them. The sample lists around 16,000 clones; more than 60% were seen once. Sample: Tregs from blood cultured with allogeneic cells. These receptors came from a human donor in good health.

This clone is judged medium-sized. This chain connects TRBV4-1 to TRBJ1-2; possible D gene TRBD1, 5 bases. CDR3 length equals 13 residues. V was pared by 4 bases and J by 4 bases, with 10 bases between. Germline CDR1 and CDR2: MGHRA and YSYEKL. CDR3 bases: TGCGCCAGCAGCCCTCTCGGGGGCTATGGCTACACCTTC. Translation gives CASSPLGGYGYTF.

This clone came up a few times. This chain uses TRBV30 with TRBJ1-2; D not certain. The CDR3 totals 12 residues. Germline values: CDR1 GTSNPN, CDR2 SVGIG (reference sequence). Trimming left V 2 bases short and J 6 bases short, with 10 bases between. CDR3 region: CAWSPTRHGYTF. CDR3 bases: TGTGCCTGGAGTCCGACCAGGCATGGCTACACCTTC.

About this clone itself: A read error may produce the germline difference seen at one junction end. J is TRBJ2-5 and V is TRBV6-1; TRBD1 aligns across 8 bases. The CDR3 totals 16 residues. Looked up from germline, CDR1 is MNHNS and CDR2 is SASEGT. The CDR3 loop reads CAISERRTGSGETQYF. The CDR3, as DNA: TGTGCCATCAGTGAAAGGAGGACAGGGTCGGGAGAGACCCAGTACTTC.

This clone came up a few times. The chain carries TRBV10-3 and TRBJ2-5; perhaps TRBD1 as D (6 bases). The V gene's germline CDR1 is ENHRY and CDR2 SYGVKD. Deletions cut 5 bases from V and 2 bases from J, with 12 bases between. The CDR3 length is 14 residues. CDR3 region: CAISSGTTQETQYF. In DNA form, the CDR3 reads TGTGCCATCAGTTCCGGGACAACGCAAGAGACCCAGTACTTC.

The chain uses TRBV5-4 and TRBJ2-7; a weak D match, TRBD2 (6 bases). Germline V gives CDR1 SGHNT, CDR2 YYREEE (reference sequence). The V and J ends lost 9 bases and 3 bases respectively, with 19 bases between them. The CDR3 spans 14 residues. CDR3 nucleotide sequence: TGTGCCATGTCGGGTAGCGGAAAATACTACGAGCAGTACTTC. Translating gives CAMSGSGKYYEQYF.

V gene TRBV6-1 combines with J gene TRBJ1-1; D gene unclear. Germline loops: CDR1 MNHNS, CDR2 SASEGT. Trimming shortened V by 3 bases and J by 5 bases, and 19 bases separated the two germline ends. The CDR3 is 16 amino acids. The CDR3 here is CASSDPSGSLGTEAFF. The CDR3 region has the DNA TGTGCCAGCAGTGACCCGTCGGGCTCCCTGGGGACTGAAGCTTTCTTT.

CDR3 loop: CASSLKGGEGYEQYF. The CDR3 coding sequence is TGTGCCAGCAGCTTAAAGGGAGGGGAGGGCTACGAGCAGTACTTC. This chain joins TRBV7-2 and TRBJ2-7; 7 nucleotides line up with TRBD2. The germline gives CDR1 SGHTA, CDR2 FQGNSA. The CDR3 runs 15 residues. V lost 2 bases to trimming and J lost 3 bases; unmatched junction nucleotides: 7.

The rearrangement joins TRBV19 to TRBJ1-2; D gene ambiguous. In germline, CDR1 is LNHDA, CDR2 SQIVND (reference sequence). The CDR3 runs 14 residues. V was pared by 4 bases and J by 3 bases, with 12 bases between. The CDR3 coding sequence is TGTGCCAGTAGTACCCCGTTAGTATACTATGGCTACACCTTC. Residues: CASSTPLVYYGYTF.

This clone was seen repeatedly, ten times or more. J is TRBJ2-7 and V is TRBV5-1, with D tentatively TRBD1 (6 bases). The length of the CDR3 is 13 residues. Germline V gives CDR1 SGHRS, CDR2 YFSETQ. V lost 2 bases and J lost 3, with 9 bases in between. The CDR3 sequence: CASSLGGVYEQYF. The CDR3, as DNA: TGCGCCAGCAGCTTAGGGGGAGTCTACGAGCAGTACTTC. The complete variable domain, with remaining parts taken from reference TRBV5-1 and TRBJ2-7, reads KAGVTQTPRYLIKTRGQQVTLSCSPISGHRSVSWYQQTPGQGLQFLFEYFSETQRNKGNFPGRFSGRQFSNSRSEMNVSTLELGDSALYLCASSLGGVYEQYFGPGTRLTVT.

The chain has TRBV6-5 and TRBJ1-1; D is unresolved. CDR1 MNHEY and CDR2 SVGAGI come from the germline V gene. The ends were cut back, 5 bases at V and 9 bases at J, with 10 bases in the middle. The CDR3 is 11 residues long. The CDR3 reads CASSQLMQAFF. The CDR3 DNA is TGTGCCAGCAGTCAACTAATGCAAGCTTTCTTT.

Concerning this clone itself: The junction shows a germline mismatch at one end, possibly a read error. In DNA, the CDR3 is TGTGCCAGCAGTCATTCAGCAAACTGGACAAAGTCGGGCCAACGTCCTGCTTTC. This translates into CASSHSANWTKSGQRPAF. The chain recombines TRBV25-1 with TRBJ2-6, with D possibly TRBD1 on 5 matching bases. CDR3 size: 18 residues. Germline V gene lookup returns CDR1 MGHDK and CDR2 SYGVNS.

This chain uses TRBV4-1 with TRBJ2-3; 9 nucleotides line up with TRBD1. CDR3 length equals 14 residues. The ends lost 4 bases at V and 14 bases at J; junction bases unmatched: 13. Germline V gene sequence: CDR1 MGHRA, CDR2 YSYEKL. CDR3 coding DNA: TGCGCCAGCAGCCCGCTGAGAGGGACAGGGACAGGGTATTTT. Translation gives CASSPLRGTGTGYF.

V is TRBV15 and J is TRBJ1-2, with 9 bases aligning to TRBD1. Germline CDR1 is LNHNV and CDR2 is YYDKDF (reference sequence). CDR3 size: 15 residues. The V and J ends lost 4 bases and 2 bases, in that order; junction bases with no gene match: 5. The CDR3 DNA is TGTGCCACCAGCATGGGACAGGGAAACAACTATGGCTACACCTTC. Its translation: CATSMGQGNNYGYTF.

This clone is labeled as medium-sized (0.01 to 0.1%). The chain combines TRBV5-6 with TRBJ1-4; D not certain. CDR3 size: 15 residues. V was cut by 4 bases and J by 4 bases, with 14 bases left in between. Per germline, CDR1 SGHDT and CDR2 YYEEEE. Here the CDR3 reads CASSPTPGFNEKLFF. CDR3 bases: TGTGCCAGCAGCCCGACACCCGGATTTAATGAAAAACTGTTTTTT.

V is TRBV6-5 and J is TRBJ2-7, with 9 bases aligning to TRBD2. Germline-derived CDR1 and CDR2 are MNHEY and SVGAGI. V shed 9 bases and J 2 bases; nucleotides not matched to a gene: 5. The CDR3 is 13 residues long. The CDR3 nucleotides are TGTGCCAGGTTGGCGGGGGGGCCCTACGAGCAGTACTTC. Residues: CARLAGGPYEQYF.

The rearrangement uses TRBV5-8 and TRBJ1-5; tentatively, D is TRBD1 (6 bases). The CDR3 is 16 residues long. Germline CDR1 SGHTS, CDR2 YDEGEE. Trimming cost V 0 bases and J 4 bases, with 14 bases left between them. The CDR3 DNA reads TGTGCCAGCAGCTTGGGGGCGGACAGAATAAATCAGCCCCAGCATTTT. This codes for CASSLGADRINQPQHF.